Sequencing of this T cell receptor beta chain was carried out in a study of blood T cell repertoires in COVID-19. Turning to the study itself: The analysed material was cDNA or gDNA that came from T cells, B-cell-depleted T cells, or PBMCs.

V shed 6 bases, J shed 2 bases, and the junction held 22 bases outside the gene matches. CDR1 and CDR2 (germline): LGHDT, YNNKEL (reference sequence). The CDR3 is made up of 20 amino acids. Sequenced by immunoSEQ multiplex PCR; TCRdb stores in-frame clones only, minus some. The sample carries roughly 200,000 clones, over 80% recorded once. Specimen: peripheral blood. This sequence originates from a man in his forties or fifties with acute or convalescent COVID-19. The rearrangement joins TRBV3-1 (or the pseudogene TRBV3-2) to TRBJ2-7, with TRBD1 matching over 10 bases. CDR3 coding DNA: TGTGCCAGCAGGAACGATTTAACCGGGACAGGGGAGGGTAAAGCCTACGAGCAGTACTTC. Encoded protein: CASRNDLTGTGEGKAYEQYF.